Each of the 14 T cell receptor beta chains below was sequenced from the same sample in a study of identical twins. TCRdb processed the 5' RACE reads anew with MiXCR; each CDR3 protein has one entry. The top ten hold around 0.3% of the sample, which has around 1.7 million distinct CDR3 sequences, around a third seen once. What was sequenced was cord blood. These receptors all stem from a newborn girl in good health.

The chain recombines TRBV2 with TRBJ2-5; TRBD2 matches at 11 bases. Germline trimming cut 6 bases from V and 11 bases from J; bases unmatched to any gene: 14. Germline CDR1 reads SNHLY; CDR2 reads FYNNEI. The CDR3 contains 15 residues. DNA for the CDR3: TGTGCCAGCAGGTTAGCGGGAGGGCCCGGAAATGAGCAGTACTTC. Amino acids: CASRLAGGPGNEQYF.

This clonotype was recorded a few times. The chain is built from TRBV2 and TRBJ1-1; 7 bases align to TRBD1. Germline trimming cut 7 bases from V and 3 bases from J; bases unmatched to any gene: 8. In germline, CDR1 is SNHLY, CDR2 FYNNEI. The CDR3 contains 14 residues. The chain's CDR3 is CASTGTEVHTEAFF. In DNA, the CDR3 is TGTGCCAGCACCGGGACAGAGGTCCACACTGAAGCTTTCTTT.

The chain recombines TRBV21-1 with TRBJ1-2; the table's D call TRBD1 went unverified against the DNA. TRBV21-1 is reported as a pseudogene. CDR3 length: 15 residues. The CDR3 region is CASSKAGGQNYGYTF. The CDR3 bases are TGTGCCAGCAGCAAAGCTGGTGGACAGAACTATGGCTACACCTTC.

The chain employs TRBV19 and TRBJ2-4; 8 bases align to TRBD1. Trimming removed 4 bases from V and 6 bases from J; junction bases left unmatched: 2. Germline assignment: CDR1 LNHDA and CDR2 SQIVND (reference sequence). This CDR3 has 13 amino acids. The CDR3, as DNA: TGTGCCAGTAGTACGACAGGGGTAAACATTCAGTACTTC. This codes for CASSTTGVNIQYF. The full variable domain, its missing parts supplied by reference TRBV19 and TRBJ2-4, is DGGITQSPKYLFRKEGQNVTLSCEQNLNHDAMYWYRQDPGQGLRLIYYSQIVNDFQKGDIAEGYSVSREKKESFPLTVTSAQKNPTAFYLCASSTTGVNIQYFGAGTRLSVL.

The rearrangement uses TRBV7-2 and TRBJ2-7; 10 bases map to TRBD2. Germline CDR1 is SGHTA and CDR2 is FQGNSA. CDR3 length equals 14 residues. With 3 bases clipped from V and 7 bases from J, the junction kept 6 bases outside the gene matches. The CDR3 reads CASSFRAGGQEQYF. The DNA of the CDR3 is TGTGCCAGCAGCTTCCGAGCGGGAGGGCAAGAGCAGTACTTC. The full variable domain, with the rest looked up from reference TRBV7-2 and TRBJ2-7, is GAGVSQSPSNKVTEKGKDVELRCDPISGHTALYWYRQSLGQGLEFLIYFQGNSAPDKSGLPSDRFSAERTGGSVSTLTIQRTQQEDSAVYLCASSFRAGGQEQYFGPGTRLTVT.

This sequence joins TRBV25-1 and TRBJ1-2; D is ambiguous. V lost 0 bases to trimming and J lost 8 bases, with 7 bases between them. CDR3 length: 12 amino acids. Germline CDR1 is MGHDK and CDR2 is SYGVNS. CDR3 in amino acids: CASSEYYRGYTF. The DNA for the CDR3 is TGTGCCAGCAGTGAATACTACCGGGGCTACACCTTC.

DNA of the CDR3: TGCAGTGCTAGAGTAGGGTTTCCCCCAGATACGCAGTATTTT. Residues: CSARVGFPPDTQYF. This rearrangement joins TRBV20-1 to TRBJ2-3; D unclear. Germline V gene sequence: CDR1 DFQATT, CDR2 SNEGSKA (reference sequence). CDR3 length: 14 residues. The V end lost 1 base, the J end lost 4 bases, and 12 bases lay between the germline ends.

The sample holds many counts of this clonotype. The V call is TRBV12-3 or TRBV12-4, the J call TRBJ2-5; D unclear. The CDR3 length is 12 residues. V lost 6 bases, J lost 2 bases, and 7 bases lay in between. CDR3 region: CASRGYQETQYF. CDR3 coding DNA: TGTGCCAGCAGAGGATATCAAGAGACCCAGTACTTC.

The sample holds a few counts of this clonotype. The chain employs TRBV6-1 and TRBJ2-1; maybe TRBD2 (6 bases). Trimming took off 6 bases at V and 1 base at J, with 13 bases between the two ends. This CDR3 contains 15 residues. Looked up from germline, CDR1 is MNHNS and CDR2 is SASEGT. In DNA, the CDR3 is TGTGCCAGCAGAAGTACGGGACTTTCCTACAATGAGCAGTTCTTC. It yields the protein CASRSTGLSYNEQFF.

The chain has TRBV20-1 and TRBJ2-1; the D is unclear. Germline CDR1 and CDR2: DFQATT and SNEGSKA (reference sequence). The CDR3 runs to 12 residues. The V and J ends lost 6 bases and 16 bases respectively, with 22 bases between them. This CDR3 reads CSASILRSANFF. CDR3 sequence (DNA): TGCAGTGCCTCCATCCTTCGCTCGGCCAACTTCTTC.

This clonotype came up a few times. The chain couples TRBV20-1 to TRBJ2-5; TRBD2 matches at 7 bases. Germline-derived CDR1 and CDR2 are DFQATT and SNEGSKA (reference sequence). This CDR3 contains 14 residues. The junction had 7 bases not matched to a gene; V was cut back by 5 bases and J by 1 base. The CDR3 region has the DNA TGCAGTGCTCGACCCGGGACTACCCAAGAGACCCAGTACTTC. The encoded protein is CSARPGTTQETQYF.

This clonotype was observed a few times. The gene calls are TRBV20-1 and TRBJ2-7; no firm D call. The length of the CDR3 is 15 residues. Germline V gene lookup returns CDR1 DFQATT and CDR2 SNEGSKA (reference sequence). Between the trimmed V and J ends, which lost 0 bases and 1 base, there was a span of 13 bases. The CDR3 loop reads CSARDQAGSSYEQYF. The CDR3, as DNA: TGCAGTGCTAGAGATCAGGCAGGTTCTTCCTACGAGCAGTACTTC.

This clonotype was found once. The chain employs TRBV6-5 and TRBJ2-1; D could derive from TRBD1 or TRBD2 (5 bases each). The V gene lost 2 bases and the J gene lost 11 bases, with 19 bases spanning the gap. Germline V gene data show CDR1 as MNHEY and CDR2 as SVGAGI. This CDR3 is 15 amino acids long. The CDR3 sequence is CASSYGWGKRNKQFF. The CDR3 DNA is TGTGCCAGCAGTTACGGGTGGGGGAAGCGTAATAAGCAGTTCTTC.

In this sample, this clonotype turned up many times. The chain is built from TRBV2 and TRBJ2-3; 10 bases agree with TRBD2. In germline, CDR1 is SNHLY, CDR2 FYNNEI. Losses at the gene ends were 2 bases for V and 5 bases for J; bases not matched to a gene: 4. This CDR3 region has 15 residues. As DNA, the CDR3 is TGTGCCAGCAGTGAACTAGCGGGAGTAGGAGATACGCAGTATTTT. Translation gives CASSELAGVGDTQYF.